One and the same sample provided the 18 T cell receptor beta chains below, sequenced in a study of T cells in Graves' hyperthyroidism and ophthalmopathy. Researchers took RNA transcripts and amplified the TCR beta CDR3 regions from them. When the TCR CDR3 underwent first-round RT-PCR, the HTBI primer set was used. TCRdb reprocessed the multiplex PCR reads via MiXCR and lists one record per CDR3 protein. The sample holds about 600,000 distinct CDR3 sequences, about 16% seen once. The specimen sequenced was blood. These TCRs come from a woman in her 40s with Graves' ophthalmopathy.

This clonotype was observed many times. The CDR3 region is CASSSLTSGRFYNEQFF. For the CDR3, the DNA is TGTGCCAGCAGTTCACTGACTAGCGGGAGGTTTTACAATGAGCAGTTCTTC. V and J are TRBV28 and TRBJ2-1, with TRBD2 identical over 13 bases. CDR3 length: 17 amino acids. V shed 4 bases and J 4 bases; nucleotides not matched to a gene: 7. The germline V gene encodes CDR1 MDHEN and CDR2 SYDVKM.

Comment on this clonotype: This could be a read error, since a much larger clone is one nucleotide away. The rearrangement uses TRBV6-4 and TRBJ2-3; D gene uncertain. The V gene's germline CDR1 is MRHNA and CDR2 SNTAGT. This CDR3 comprises 13 residues. Trimming pared 3 bases from V and 1 base from J, leaving 5 bases between. In DNA, the CDR3 is TGTGCCAGCAGTGAACGGGGCACAGATACGCAGTATTTT. Its translation is CASSERGTDTQYF.

There are many counts of this clonotype. One end of the junction is discordant with germline, which a read error may explain. The rearrangement uses TRBV5-1 and TRBJ2-1; no firm D call. This CDR3 region has 12 residues. Germline V lookup: CDR1 SGHRS, CDR2 YFSETQ. The CDR3 DNA reads TGTGCCAGCAGCTTAGTGAACAATGAGCAGTTCTTC. The encoded protein is CASSLVNNEQFF.

This clonotype showed up many times. V gene TRBV20-1 combines with J gene TRBJ2-1; 8 bases line up with TRBD2. CDR1 is DFQATT and CDR2 is SNEGSKA in the germline V gene (reference sequence). V shed 5 bases and J 10 bases; nucleotides not matched to a gene: 16. CDR3 size: 15 residues. The CDR3 loop is CSAGVASGSSGEQFF. The CDR3 DNA follows: TGCAGTGCTGGGGTGGCAAGCGGGAGTTCAGGGGAGCAGTTCTTC.

The table lists this clonotype with many counts. The V gene is TRBV20-1, the J gene TRBJ2-1; no firm D call. This CDR3 comprises 16 residues. Germline CDR1 DFQATT, CDR2 SNEGSKA (reference sequence). Trimming shortened V by 4 bases and J by 7 bases, and 23 bases separated the two germline ends. CDR3 sequence reads: CSAISLIEFPRNEQFF. CDR3 in DNA: TGCAGTGCTATTTCGCTTATTGAGTTCCCGAGAAATGAGCAGTTCTTC.

This clonotype has a count of ten or more. The chain links TRBV11-3 to TRBJ2-2; 15 bases line up with TRBD2. The trim removed 5 bases at V and 7 bases at J, leaving 8 bases unmatched. Per germline, CDR1 SGHNT and CDR2 YENEEA. The CDR3 contains 17 residues. The CDR3 loop is CASSSGLAGGQGGELFF. DNA for the CDR3: TGTGCCAGCAGCAGCGGACTAGCGGGGGGGCAAGGCGGGGAGCTGTTTTTT.

In this sample, this clonotype turned up a few times. The gene calls are TRBV12-3 or TRBV12-4 and TRBJ2-6; no reliable D call. The CDR3 is 13 residues long. V lost 10 bases to trimming and J lost 1 base, with 8 bases between them. In DNA, the CDR3 is TGTGCCACTCGTCGATCTGGGGCCAACGTCCTGACTTTC. Translated: CATRRSGANVLTF.

This clonotype was recorded many times. The chain has TRBV7-9 and TRBJ2-7; possibly TRBD1 for D (5 bases). Germline V gene lookup returns CDR1 SEHNR and CDR2 FQNEAQ (reference sequence). The CDR3 extends over 13 amino acids. Trimming removed 3 bases at V and 3 bases at J, with 9 bases between. The CDR3 region has the DNA TGTGCCAGCAGCTTTCCAGGGAACTACGAGCAGTACTTC. Amino acids: CASSFPGNYEQYF.

The J gene is TRBJ2-1, the V gene TRBV2; tentatively, D is TRBD1 or TRBD2 (6 bases each). From germline, CDR1 is SNHLY and CDR2 FYNNEI. The CDR3 spans 13 residues. V dropped 7 bases and J dropped 7 bases, with 14 bases sitting between them. CDR3 bases: TGTGCCAGCAAGGGGGGCCGGGGGAATGAGCAGTTCTTC. Its translation: CASKGGRGNEQFF.

This chain links TRBV2 with TRBJ1-6, with D maybe TRBD1 (5 bases). Trimming shortened V by 4 bases and J by 13 bases, and 11 bases separated the two germline ends. Germline CDR1 is SNHLY and CDR2 is FYNNEI. The CDR3 sequence is 12 residues long. The CDR3 loop is CASSVQESPLHF. DNA for the CDR3: TGTGCCAGCAGTGTACAGGAATCGCCCCTCCACTTT.

The CDR3 nucleotides read TGCGCCAGCAGCACGGGACTCGGGAATGAGCAGTTCTTC. Its protein product is CASSTGLGNEQFF. V usage is TRBV5-1 and J usage is TRBJ2-1; D may be TRBD2 (6 bases). Germline loops: CDR1 SGHRS, CDR2 YFSETQ. Trimming shortened V by 4 bases and J by 7 bases, and 12 bases separated the two germline ends. The CDR3 totals 13 residues.

This clonotype was counted between two and nine times. The genes are TRBV2 and TRBJ2-7; D is perhaps TRBD1 or TRBD2 (6 bases each). V lost 8 bases, J lost 4 bases, and 21 bases lay in between. The germline V gene encodes CDR1 SNHLY and CDR2 FYNNEI. This CDR3 comprises 15 residues. Written as DNA, the CDR3 is TGTGCCAGCGGCCCCCCCCGAACAGGGAGGTACGAGCAGTACTTC. It translates to CASGPPRTGRYEQYF.

This clonotype was seen repeatedly, ten times or more. The chain carries TRBV6-1 and TRBJ2-1, with a weak D call TRBD2 (7 bases). Germline V gene data show CDR1 as MNHNS and CDR2 as SASEGT. Trimming shortened V by 2 bases and J by 7 bases, and 15 bases separated the two germline ends. The length of the CDR3 is 15 residues. The CDR3 loop reads CASSEPGGARNEQFF. The CDR3 nucleotides are TGTGCCAGCAGTGAACCGGGGGGCGCCAGGAATGAGCAGTTCTTC.

This clonotype has just a few counts. V is TRBV5-1 and J is TRBJ2-1, with 9 bases identical to TRBD2. This CDR3 has 17 residues. Per the germline V gene, CDR1 is SGHRS and CDR2 is YFSETQ. V lost 2 bases to trimming and J lost 9 bases; unmatched junction nucleotides: 15. The CDR3 bases are TGCGCCAGCAGCTTCCGGGCTAGCGGGACTCTCGGTGGTGAGCAGTTCTTC. Its protein product is CASSFRASGTLGGEQFF.

The V and J genes are TRBV18 and TRBJ2-7; 8 bases are shared with TRBD1. The germline gives CDR1 KGHSH, CDR2 LQKENI. Trimming cost V 6 bases and J 7 bases; bases outside gene matches: 11. This CDR3 has 14 amino acids. Here the CDR3 reads CASSPAQGAREQYF. The CDR3 region has the DNA TGTGCCAGCTCCCCAGCGCAGGGGGCAAGGGAGCAGTACTTC.

At least ten counts were recorded for this clonotype. This rearrangement joins TRBV3-1 to TRBJ2-1; D ambiguous. Trimming shortened V by 0 bases and J by 9 bases, and 12 bases separated the two germline ends. This CDR3 is 14 amino acids long. Germline assignment: CDR1 LGHDT and CDR2 YNNKEL (reference sequence). This chain's CDR3 is CASSQDRLLGEQFF. CDR3 nucleotide sequence: TGTGCCAGCAGCCAAGATCGACTTCTTGGTGAGCAGTTCTTC.

This clonotype occurred many times. The V and J genes are TRBV2 and TRBJ1-2, with a tentative D call TRBD1 (6 bases). V was pared by 8 bases and J by 8 bases, with 27 bases between. This CDR3 contains 16 residues. Germline V gene data show CDR1 as SNHLY and CDR2 as FYNNEI. The CDR3 loop reads CASREQGYLGWVGYTF. The CDR3 nucleotides read TGTGCCAGCCGAGAACAGGGTTATCTGGGATGGGTCGGCTACACCTTC.

This clonotype was detected many times. This chain links TRBV3-1 with TRBJ1-1, with 11 bases lining up with TRBD1. J was trimmed by 3 bases and V by 0 bases; bases with no gene match: 3. This CDR3 comprises 16 residues. Germline-derived CDR1 and CDR2 are LGHDT and YNNKEL (reference sequence). The CDR3 loop reads CASSQEDRGQHTEAFF. As DNA, the CDR3 is TGTGCCAGCAGCCAAGAGGACAGGGGGCAACACACTGAAGCTTTCTTT.